The clone carrying this T cell receptor (beta chain) was observed many times. The data were taken from a study of early T cells in non-severe SARS-CoV-2 infection. On the study more broadly: From unsorted whole blood, bulk RNA was sequenced, and the chains remained unpaired.

Unique molecular identifiers were added to individual cDNA molecules. Using its own MiXCR run on the 5' RACE reads, TCRdb lists one record per CDR3 protein. The sample carries about 97,000 distinct CDR3 sequences, 10% to 15% recorded once. The V gene lost 4 bases and the J gene lost 2 bases, with 18 bases spanning the gap. This CDR3 has 16 residues. From germline, CDR1 is MGHRA and CDR2 YSYEKL. The sequenced sample was whole blood. The chain couples TRBV4-1 to TRBJ2-7, with D possibly called TRBD1 or TRBD2 (5 bases each). The origin of this receptor is an adult who was a healthcare worker with PCR-confirmed SARS-CoV-2 infection or an uninfected control (not recorded which). The CDR3 sequence: CASSRAAVGTAYEQYF. Here the CDR3 DNA reads TGCGCCAGCAGCCGGGCGGCGGTGGGGACGGCCTACGAGCAGTACTTC.